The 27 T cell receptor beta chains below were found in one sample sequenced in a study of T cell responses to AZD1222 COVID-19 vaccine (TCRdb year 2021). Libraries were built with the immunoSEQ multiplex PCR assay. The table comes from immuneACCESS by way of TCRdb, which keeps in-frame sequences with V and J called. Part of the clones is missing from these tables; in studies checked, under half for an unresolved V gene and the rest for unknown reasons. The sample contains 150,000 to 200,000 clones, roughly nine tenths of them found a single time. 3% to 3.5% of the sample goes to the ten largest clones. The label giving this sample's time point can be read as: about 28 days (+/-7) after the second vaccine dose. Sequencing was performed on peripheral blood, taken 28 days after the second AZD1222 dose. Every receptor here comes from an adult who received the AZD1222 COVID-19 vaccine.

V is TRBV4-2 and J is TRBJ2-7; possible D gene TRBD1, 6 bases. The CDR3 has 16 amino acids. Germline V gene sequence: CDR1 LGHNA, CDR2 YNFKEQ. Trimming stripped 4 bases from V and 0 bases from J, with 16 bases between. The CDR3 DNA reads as TGTGCCAGCAGCCCTTTAGGGACAACGAGCTCCTACGAGCAGTACTTC. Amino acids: CASSPLGTTSSYEQYF.

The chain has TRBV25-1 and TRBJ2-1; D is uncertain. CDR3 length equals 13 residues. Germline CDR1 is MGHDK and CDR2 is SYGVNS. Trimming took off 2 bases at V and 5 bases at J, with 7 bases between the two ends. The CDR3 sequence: CASSELNDNEQFF. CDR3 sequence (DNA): TGTGCCAGCAGTGAACTGAACGACAATGAGCAGTTCTTC.

The CDR3 loop is CASSIQGSVGADTQYF. CDR3 sequence (DNA): TGTGCCAGTAGTATACAGGGCTCAGTTGGTGCAGATACGCAGTATTTT. This chain connects TRBV19 to TRBJ2-3; D is possibly TRBD1 (5 bases). The CDR3 is made up of 16 amino acids. CDR1 LNHDA and CDR2 SQIVND come from the germline V gene (reference sequence). With 2 bases removed from V and 4 bases from J, the gap between germline ends came to 16 bases.

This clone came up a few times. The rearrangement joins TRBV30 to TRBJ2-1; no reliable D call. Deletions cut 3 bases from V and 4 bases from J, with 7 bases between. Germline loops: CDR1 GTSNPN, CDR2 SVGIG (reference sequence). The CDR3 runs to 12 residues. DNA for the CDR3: TGTGCCTGGAGAGACGGTTACAATGAGCAGTTCTTC. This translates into CAWRDGYNEQFF.

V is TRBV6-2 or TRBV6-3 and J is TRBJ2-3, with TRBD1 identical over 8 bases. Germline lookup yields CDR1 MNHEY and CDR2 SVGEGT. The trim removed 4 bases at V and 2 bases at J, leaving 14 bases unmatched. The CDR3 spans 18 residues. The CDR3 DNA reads TGTGCCAGCAGTTCGACAGGGGCACCAACGACATCCACAGATACGCAGTATTTT. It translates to CASSSTGAPTTSTDTQYF.

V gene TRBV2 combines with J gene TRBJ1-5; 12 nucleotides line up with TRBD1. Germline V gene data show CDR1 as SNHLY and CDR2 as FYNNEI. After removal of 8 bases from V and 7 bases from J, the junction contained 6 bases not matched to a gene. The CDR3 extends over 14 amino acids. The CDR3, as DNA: TGTGCCAGCCGGGACAGGGGGCAAGGGCAGCCCCAGCATTTT. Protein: CASRDRGQGQPQHF.

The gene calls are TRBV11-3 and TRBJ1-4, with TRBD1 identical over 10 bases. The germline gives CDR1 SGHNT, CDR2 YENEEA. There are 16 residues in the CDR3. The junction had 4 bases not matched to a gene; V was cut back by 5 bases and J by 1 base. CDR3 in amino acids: CASSAGQGKTNEKLFF. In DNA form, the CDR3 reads TGTGCCAGCAGCGCGGGACAGGGGAAAACTAATGAAAAACTGTTTTTT.

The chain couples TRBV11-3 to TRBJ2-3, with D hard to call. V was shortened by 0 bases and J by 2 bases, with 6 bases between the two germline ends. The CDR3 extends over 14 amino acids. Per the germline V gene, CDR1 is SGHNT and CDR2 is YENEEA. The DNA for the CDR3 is TGTGCCAGCAGCTTAGATCAGAACACAGATACGCAGTATTTT. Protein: CASSLDQNTDTQYF.

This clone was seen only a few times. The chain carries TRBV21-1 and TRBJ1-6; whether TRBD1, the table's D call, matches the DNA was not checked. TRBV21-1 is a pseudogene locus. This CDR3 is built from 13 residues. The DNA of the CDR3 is TGTGCCAGCAAGGGCAGGGGGCCTTCACCCCTCCACTTT. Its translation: CASKGRGPSPLHF.

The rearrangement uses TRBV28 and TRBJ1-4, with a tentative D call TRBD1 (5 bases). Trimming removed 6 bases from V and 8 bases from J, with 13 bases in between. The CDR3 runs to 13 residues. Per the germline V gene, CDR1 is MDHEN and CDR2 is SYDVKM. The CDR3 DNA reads TGTGCCAGCAGATGGCAGGGCGGGGAAAAACTGTTTTTT. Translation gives CASRWQGGEKLFF.

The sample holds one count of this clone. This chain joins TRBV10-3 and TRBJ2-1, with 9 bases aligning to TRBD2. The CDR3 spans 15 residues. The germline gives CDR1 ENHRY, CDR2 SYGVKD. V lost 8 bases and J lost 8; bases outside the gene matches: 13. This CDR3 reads CAIEGGGERGDEQFF. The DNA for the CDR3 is TGTGCCATCGAAGGCGGGGGGGAGCGTGGGGATGAGCAGTTCTTC.

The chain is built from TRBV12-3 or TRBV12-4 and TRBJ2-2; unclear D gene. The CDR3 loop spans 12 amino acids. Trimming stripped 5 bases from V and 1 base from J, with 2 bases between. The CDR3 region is CASSGNTGELFF. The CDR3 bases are TGTGCCAGCAGTGGGAACACCGGGGAGCTGTTTTTT.

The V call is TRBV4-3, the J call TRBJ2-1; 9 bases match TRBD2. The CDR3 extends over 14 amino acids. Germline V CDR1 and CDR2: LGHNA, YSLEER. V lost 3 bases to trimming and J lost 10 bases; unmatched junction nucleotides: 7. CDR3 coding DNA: TGCGCCAGCAGCCACGGTAGCGGGAGAGAAGAGCAGTTCTTC. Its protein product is CASSHGSGREEQFF.

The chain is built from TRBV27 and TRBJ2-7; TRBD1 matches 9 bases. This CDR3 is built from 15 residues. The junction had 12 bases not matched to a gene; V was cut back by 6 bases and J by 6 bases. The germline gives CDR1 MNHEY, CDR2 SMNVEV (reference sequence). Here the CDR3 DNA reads TGTGCCAGCAGCTTAACGACAGGGGGGTTTCCCGAGCAGTACTTC. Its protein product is CASSLTTGGFPEQYF.

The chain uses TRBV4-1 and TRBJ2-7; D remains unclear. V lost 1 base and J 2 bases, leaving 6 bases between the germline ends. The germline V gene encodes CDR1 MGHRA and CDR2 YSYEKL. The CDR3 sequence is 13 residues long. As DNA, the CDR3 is TGCGCCAGCAGCCAAGGAGAGACCTACGAGCAGTACTTC. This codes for CASSQGETYEQYF.

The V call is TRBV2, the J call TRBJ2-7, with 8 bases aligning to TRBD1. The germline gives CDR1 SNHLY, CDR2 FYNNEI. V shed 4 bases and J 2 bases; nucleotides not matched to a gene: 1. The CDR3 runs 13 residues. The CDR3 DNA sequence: TGTGCCAGCAGTGCGGGACAGGCCTACGAGCAGTACTTC. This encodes CASSAGQAYEQYF.

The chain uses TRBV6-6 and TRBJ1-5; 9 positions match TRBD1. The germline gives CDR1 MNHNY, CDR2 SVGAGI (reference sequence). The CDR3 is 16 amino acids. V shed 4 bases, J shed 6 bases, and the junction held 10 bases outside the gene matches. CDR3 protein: CASSSQDRGISQPQHF. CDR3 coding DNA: TGTGCCAGCAGTTCACAGGACAGGGGTATTAGTCAGCCCCAGCATTTT.

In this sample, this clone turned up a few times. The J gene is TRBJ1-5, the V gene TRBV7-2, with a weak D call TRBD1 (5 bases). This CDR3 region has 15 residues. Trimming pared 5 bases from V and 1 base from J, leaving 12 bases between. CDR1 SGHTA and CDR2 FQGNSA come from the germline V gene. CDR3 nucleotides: TGTGCCAGCAGCACTGAGGGGCGGAGCAATCAGCCCCAGCATTTT. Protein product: CASSTEGRSNQPQHF.

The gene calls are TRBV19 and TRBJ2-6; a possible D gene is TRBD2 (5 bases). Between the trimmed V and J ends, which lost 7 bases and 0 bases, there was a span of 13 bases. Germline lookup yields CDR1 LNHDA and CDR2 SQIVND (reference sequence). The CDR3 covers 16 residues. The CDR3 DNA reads TGTGCCAGTACTGAGGGTGGGAGCTCTGGGGCCAACGTCCTGACTTTC. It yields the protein CASTEGGSSGANVLTF.

CDR3: CASSYSGDRGKGPQHF. The CDR3, as DNA: TGTGCCAGCAGTTACTCCGGAGACAGGGGCAAAGGTCCCCAGCATTTT. The chain uses TRBV6-2 or TRBV6-3 and TRBJ1-5; TRBD1 agrees at 8 bases. The V segment lost 0 bases and the J segment 10 bases; nucleotides outside the gene matches: 11. The CDR3 length is 16 residues. In germline, CDR1 is MNHEY, CDR2 SVGEGT.

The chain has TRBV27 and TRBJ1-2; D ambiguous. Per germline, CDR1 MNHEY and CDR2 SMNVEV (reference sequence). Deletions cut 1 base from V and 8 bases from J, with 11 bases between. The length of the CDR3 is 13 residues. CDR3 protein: CASSLLYGFGYTF. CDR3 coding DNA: TGTGCCAGCAGTTTATTGTACGGGTTCGGCTACACCTTC.

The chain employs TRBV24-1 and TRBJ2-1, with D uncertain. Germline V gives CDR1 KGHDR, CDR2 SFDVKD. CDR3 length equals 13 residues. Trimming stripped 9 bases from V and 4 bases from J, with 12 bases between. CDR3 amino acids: CATRAPGYNEQFF. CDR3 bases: TGTGCCACCCGGGCGCCGGGTTACAATGAGCAGTTCTTC.

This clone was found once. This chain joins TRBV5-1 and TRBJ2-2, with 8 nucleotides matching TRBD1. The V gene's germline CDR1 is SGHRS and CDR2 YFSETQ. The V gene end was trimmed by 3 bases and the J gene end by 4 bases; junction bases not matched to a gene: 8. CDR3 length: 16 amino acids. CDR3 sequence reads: CASSSSGGVITGELFF. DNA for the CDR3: TGCGCCAGCAGCTCCTCAGGGGGCGTTATCACCGGGGAGCTGTTTTTT.

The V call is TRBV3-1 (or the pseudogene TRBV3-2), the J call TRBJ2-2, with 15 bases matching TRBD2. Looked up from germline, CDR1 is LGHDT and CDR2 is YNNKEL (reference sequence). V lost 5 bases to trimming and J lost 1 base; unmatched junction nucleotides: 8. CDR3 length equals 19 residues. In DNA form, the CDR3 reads TGTGCCAGCAGCATGCCCCGGACTAGCGGGAGGGGGAACACCGGGGAGCTGTTTTTT. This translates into CASSMPRTSGRGNTGELFF.

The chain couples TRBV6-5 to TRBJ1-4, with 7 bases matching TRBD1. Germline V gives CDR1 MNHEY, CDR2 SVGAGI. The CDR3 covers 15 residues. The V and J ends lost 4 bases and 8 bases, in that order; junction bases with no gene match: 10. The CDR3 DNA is TGTGCCAGCAGTTCTCGACAGGGCTCTACGGAAAAACTGTTTTTT. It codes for CASSSRQGSTEKLFF.

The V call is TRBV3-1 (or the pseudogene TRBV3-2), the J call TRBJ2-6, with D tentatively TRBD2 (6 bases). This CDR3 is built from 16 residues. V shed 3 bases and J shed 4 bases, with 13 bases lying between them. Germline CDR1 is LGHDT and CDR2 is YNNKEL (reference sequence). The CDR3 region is CASSQERGRGANVLTF. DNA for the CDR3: TGTGCCAGCAGCCAGGAAAGAGGGAGGGGGGCCAACGTCCTGACTTTC.

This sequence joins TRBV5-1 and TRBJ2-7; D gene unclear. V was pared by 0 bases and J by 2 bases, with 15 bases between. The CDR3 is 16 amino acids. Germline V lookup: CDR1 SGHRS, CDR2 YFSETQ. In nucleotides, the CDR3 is TGCGCCAGCAGCTTGGTAAAGTTTGCCGGGCCCTACGAGCAGTACTTC. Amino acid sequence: CASSLVKFAGPYEQYF.